This T cell receptor (beta chain) stems from a study of cytomegalovirus exposure and HLA in healthy donors. Study details: HLA-typed donors contributed 65 million to 95 million unique TCRs, which were held in an early data release.

CDR1 and CDR2 (germline): WSHSY, SAAADI. This CDR3 region has 13 residues. V lost 8 bases and J lost 6; bases outside the gene matches: 6. This clone was seen once. Amplification used 60 Vbeta primers and 13 Jbeta primers. The protocol was immunoSEQ multiplex PCR, while the TCRdb copy is restricted to in-frame clones and leaves out a portion. The sample lists roughly 180,000 clones; just under 80% were seen once. The specimen was PBMCs. The source is a woman under 40 in good health and CMV-seropositive. This chain joins TRBV10-2 and TRBJ2-1, with 8 positions matching TRBD2. CDR3 region: CASRVAGSNEQFF. The CDR3 DNA reads TGCGCCAGCCGGGTAGCGGGATCCAATGAGCAGTTCTTC.